The 3 T cell receptor beta chains below come from one sample, sequenced in a study of CD8 T cells in ankylosing spondylitis. Overall study findings and caveats: For ankylosing spondylitis blood, a TCR beta motif of seven to nine highly homologous variants appeared characteristic.

TCRdb re-analysed the 5' RACE reads in MiXCR, keeping a single row per CDR3 protein. The sample lists fewer than 500,000 distinct CDR3 sequences; around 26% were seen once. Their antigens are not known. What was sequenced was blood, either unsorted or a sorted T cell fraction (not recorded which). All receptors come from a male donor with ankylosing spondylitis.

The chain carries TRBV30 and TRBJ1-6; TRBD1 is a possible D gene (6 bases). Germline CDR1 and CDR2: GTSNPN and SVGIG (reference sequence). Trimming stripped 6 bases from V and 9 bases from J, with 15 bases between. This CDR3 region has 13 residues. The CDR3 region has the DNA TGTGCCTGCGCCGGGACATCGGCTTCACCCCTCCACTTT. Its translation is CACAGTSASPLHF.

This clonotype was detected a few times. The V call is TRBV5-1, the J call TRBJ2-7; the D call may be TRBD1 or TRBD2 (6 bases each). Germline CDR1 and CDR2: SGHRS and YFSETQ. Trimming shortened V by 0 bases and J by 4 bases, and 11 bases separated the two germline ends. The CDR3 totals 14 residues. The CDR3 sequence is CASSLEGGLYEQYV. CDR3 DNA: TGCGCCAGCAGCTTGGAGGGGGGATTATACGAGCAGTACGTC.

The sample holds a few counts of this clonotype. V is TRBV7-2 and J is TRBJ1-2; D gene uncertain. From germline, CDR1 is SGHTA and CDR2 FQGNSA. Trimming left V 5 bases short and J 8 bases short, with 15 bases between. This CDR3 has 13 amino acids. This CDR3 is CASSHPSIGGYTF. CDR3 DNA: TGTGCCAGCAGCCACCCCTCAATCGGAGGCTACACCTTC.